Listed here is a single TCR beta chain. The data originate from a study of CD8+ T cells in alopecia areata. The sequencing template was cDNA reverse transcribed from extracted RNA. Clones were sequenced by immunoSEQ multiplex PCR, and TCRdb holds only the in-frame ones, with some missing. The repertoire holds about 200,000 clones, with 56% as singletons. Sequencing input: CD8+ T cells sorted from blood. This receptor was identified in a human donor in good health.

For the CDR3, the DNA is TGTGCCAGCAGCTACCGGACGGCAGGCCCCTATGGCTACACCTTC. It codes for CASSYRTAGPYGYTF. The chain uses TRBV7-9 and TRBJ1-2; no clear D. The V end was cut by 4 bases, the J end by 4 bases, with 16 bases between. The CDR3 contains 15 residues. CDR1 is SEHNR and CDR2 is FQNEAQ in the germline V gene (reference sequence).